One sample yielded the 13 T cell receptor beta chains listed below, sequenced in a study of OX40 agonist ivuxolimab in advanced cancers. Assay: immunoSEQ multiplex PCR; the TCRdb copy retains only in-frame clones and omits some. The data show 33,000 or so clones, with 78% seen just once and 9.5% to 15% held by the top ten. Source: CD4+ or CD8+ T cells sorted from blood, taken in a trial of the OX40 agonist ivuxolimab. These TCRs come from an adult with an advanced solid tumor such as melanoma, head and neck, liver or kidney cancer.

The CDR3 loop reads CASSPGGPLDRAYFTNTEAFF. CDR3 bases: TGTGCCAGCAGCCCAGGGGGACCTTTGGACAGGGCCTATTTTACGAACACTGAAGCTTTCTTT. The rearrangement uses TRBV27 and TRBJ1-1; 8 bases fit TRBD1. Germline CDR1 reads MNHEY; CDR2 reads SMNVEV (reference sequence). The CDR3 extends over 21 amino acids. V shed 6 bases, J shed 1 base, and the junction held 25 bases outside the gene matches.

The CDR3 bases are TGTGCCAGCAGTTTATCGCTAGCGGGTCTCCAAGAGACCCAGTACTTC. The encoded protein is CASSLSLAGLQETQYF. J is TRBJ2-5 and V is TRBV27, with TRBD2 matching over 8 bases. The length of the CDR3 is 16 residues. Germline assignment: CDR1 MNHEY and CDR2 SMNVEV (reference sequence). Germline trimming cut 0 bases from V and 1 base from J; bases unmatched to any gene: 4.

This chain joins TRBV6-1 and TRBJ1-1; D gene ambiguous. Between the trimmed V and J ends, which lost 7 bases and 0 bases, there was a span of 6 bases. The CDR3 extends over 12 amino acids. Germline CDR1 MNHNS, CDR2 SASEGT. The CDR3 region is CASTRMNTEAFF. In DNA, the CDR3 is TGTGCCAGCACGAGGATGAACACTGAAGCTTTCTTT.

This rearrangement joins TRBV2 to TRBJ2-4; TRBD2 matches 10 bases. Germline-derived CDR1 and CDR2 are SNHLY and FYNNEI. V lost 2 bases, J lost 2 bases, and 3 bases stayed unmatched. The CDR3 runs to 16 residues. CDR3 DNA: TGTGCCAGCAGTGAATCTAGCGGGAGTACCAAAAACATTCAGTACTTC. Its translation is CASSESSGSTKNIQYF.

The chain has TRBV5-4 and TRBJ2-2, with 10 bases fitting TRBD1. Per germline, CDR1 SGHNT and CDR2 YYREEE (reference sequence). Trimming at V came to 4 bases and at J to 5 bases, leaving 8 bases not matched to a gene. The CDR3 runs 16 residues. The CDR3 loop reads CASSALGQGRTGELFF. The CDR3 nucleotides read TGTGCCAGCAGCGCCCTGGGACAGGGGAGAACCGGGGAGCTGTTTTTT.

This clone has only a few counts. V and J are TRBV28 and TRBJ2-3; D is ambiguous. This CDR3 spans 12 amino acids. Germline lookup yields CDR1 MDHEN and CDR2 SYDVKM. Trimming removed 3 bases at V and 6 bases at J, with 7 bases between. In DNA form, the CDR3 reads TGTGCCAGCAGTTTGCTCTCCGATACGCAGTATTTT. Residues: CASSLLSDTQYF.

In this sample, this clone turned up a few times. The V call is TRBV5-6, the J call TRBJ2-4; D may correspond to TRBD1 or TRBD2 (5 bases each). This CDR3 spans 14 amino acids. CDR1 SGHDT and CDR2 YYEEEE come from the germline V gene. V was shortened by 8 bases and J by 0 bases, with 12 bases between the two germline ends. CDR3 sequence reads: CARGRLLAKNIQYF. In DNA, the CDR3 is TGTGCCAGGGGACGTCTTCTAGCCAAAAACATTCAGTACTTC.

The chain carries TRBV19 and TRBJ2-7; D might be TRBD1 or TRBD2, each matching 6 bases. With 5 bases removed from V and 4 bases from J, the gap between germline ends came to 18 bases. CDR1 is LNHDA, CDR2 SQIVND, per germline (reference sequence). CDR3 length equals 15 residues. The CDR3 is CASSANTGARYEQYF. The CDR3 DNA sequence: TGTGCCAGTAGTGCAAACACGGGGGCGCGGTACGAGCAGTACTTC.

A single count supports this clone. The V call is TRBV7-3, the J call TRBJ1-2; D possibly corresponds to TRBD1 (5 bases). Trimming pared 3 bases from V and 0 bases from J, leaving 11 bases between. From germline, CDR1 is SGHTA and CDR2 FQGTGA. CDR3 length: 15 amino acids. DNA for the CDR3: TGTGCCAGCAGCTTTAATCAGGGAGCTAACTATGGCTACACCTTC. Translated: CASSFNQGANYGYTF.

V and J are TRBV5-6 and TRBJ1-1, with D possibly matching TRBD1 (5 bases). V lost 1 base to trimming and J lost 4 bases, with 8 bases between them. The CDR3 is 13 amino acids. Germline loops: CDR1 SGHDT, CDR2 YYEEEE. The CDR3 is CASSLPGTTEAFF. CDR3 DNA sequence: TGTGCCAGCAGCTTGCCCGGGACCACTGAAGCTTTCTTT.

This clone has more than one count but fewer than ten. The J gene is TRBJ2-1, the V gene TRBV11-3, with a tentative D call TRBD2 (6 bases). V was pared by 5 bases and J by 4 bases, with 15 bases between. CDR3 length equals 15 residues. Germline assignment: CDR1 SGHNT and CDR2 YENEEA. The CDR3: CASSEIDAGYNEQFF. CDR3 sequence (DNA): TGTGCCAGCAGCGAAATAGATGCGGGGTACAATGAGCAGTTCTTC.

The V and J genes are TRBV7-8 and TRBJ1-5; weak D call: TRBD1 (5 bases). This CDR3 contains 16 residues. The V end was cut by 1 base, the J end by 4 bases, with 14 bases between. The germline V gene has CDR1 SGHVS and CDR2 FQNEAQ. CDR3 DNA: TGTGCCAGCAGCTTAGTTGCAGGGTCCCCGAATCAGCCCCAGCATTTT. Its translation is CASSLVAGSPNQPQHF.

About this clone: The germline gene is not matched at one end of the junction; a read error may be the cause. The rearrangement uses TRBV5-3 and TRBJ2-7, with a weak D call TRBD1 (5 bases). TRBV5-3 is designated an ORF whose function remains uncertain. The CDR3 has 15 amino acids. As DNA, the CDR3 is TGTGCCAGCAGCTTAGCACCAGGACAAAACTACGAGCAGTACTTC. Translation gives CASSLAPGQNYEQYF.